A single T cell receptor beta chain is shown here with its context. The antigen remains undetermined. Germline CDR1 reads SGHTA; CDR2 reads FQGNSA. This CDR3 contains 13 residues. Molecular identifiers with 6-nucleotide sample barcodes were added during cDNA synthesis via template switching. TCRdb re-called the 5' RACE reads; every CDR3 protein appears as one record, without DNA. The ten most abundant clones cover 2.4% of a sample with some 440,000 distinct CDR3 sequences. The data stem from a study of monozygotic twins with inflammatory bowel disease. Study results and caveats: Clonotypes shared with others were fewer in IBD patients than in healthy twins, especially with disease activity.

The gene calls are TRBV7-2 and TRBJ2-5; as DNA is missing, the TRBD2 call by TCRdb cannot be tested. The source material was blood. This receptor was taken from a human donor with ulcerative colitis or Crohn's disease, or a healthy co-twin of an affected twin (not recorded which). This CDR3 reads CASSFGREETQYF.